This paragraph covers one T cell receptor (beta chain) sequence. The antigen is undetermined. The sample belongs to a study of T-cell memory formation after mild COVID-19. 5'RACE, which relied on constant-segment primers, yielded TCR alpha and TCR beta cDNA libraries carrying sample barcodes and UMIs. TCRdb independently ran MiXCR on the 5' RACE reads; one entry per CDR3 protein. The sample includes roughly 240,000 distinct CDR3 sequences, around 15% seen only once; the top ten take roughly a fifth. Findings of the study overall: That cross-reactive memory joined was suggested by some responding clones appearing in pre-infection memory.

Germline V CDR1 and CDR2: MNHEY, SMNVEV (reference sequence). The V end lost 9 bases, the J end lost 4 bases, and 6 bases lay between the germline ends. This CDR3 contains 10 residues. Material: PBMCs or a T cell subset sorted from them (not recorded which). This chain connects TRBV27 to TRBJ2-5; TRBD1 might be the D (5 bases). This TCR was recovered from a young man who had mild COVID-19 (a few samples of this study predate the infection). Cell type and time point are not known. In DNA, the CDR3 is TGTGCCAGGCAGGGAGAGACCCAGTACTTC. Translating it yields CARQGETQYF.